This T cell receptor beta chain was recovered during a study of PD-L1 blockade in urothelial cancer. There are 15 residues in the CDR3. CDR1 is MGHRA, CDR2 YSYEKL, per germline. V was cut by 0 bases and J by 4 bases, with 13 bases left in between. Clones were read by immunoSEQ multiplex PCR, and TCRdb kept only the in-frame ones, dropping some. The sample shows roughly 100,000 clones, around 78% of them seen only once. This clone was seen a single time. Time point here: peripheral blood 6 weeks after treatment start. This chain links TRBV4-1 with TRBJ2-7, with a tentative D call TRBD2 (5 bases). The source was PBMCs, collected around atezolizumab (anti-PD-L1) treatment. The TCR comes from a man between 70 and 80 years old with urothelial cancer. The chain's CDR3 is CASSQDLEAGYEQYF. DNA of the CDR3: TGCGCCAGCAGCCAAGATCTGGAGGCCGGATACGAGCAGTACTTC.